A selection of T cell receptor beta chains follows, all from one sample in a study of T-cell reconstitution after alpha-beta-depleted transplantation in children. TCRdb independently ran MiXCR on the PCR reads; one entry per CDR3 protein. The sample has about 830,000 distinct CDR3 sequences; approximately 15% are singletons. The sequences come from PBMCs, mostly from graft donor cells, collected 360 days after TCRalphabeta/CD19-depleted stem cell transplant. The receptors derive from a male patient aged 10-17 years who had a stem cell transplant for acute lymphoblastic leukemia, so the T cells may come from the graft donor. Both conserved end residues are part of each CDR3. A D gene is named only where the DNA matches it firmly. For some rows the clone size is stated as once, few or many, or as a class when expanded; others skip it.

V gene	D gene	J gene	clone size	CDR3 DNA	CDR3 protein
TRBV5-1	TRBD2	TRBJ2-1	many	TGTGCCAGCAGCTTGACTAGCGGTTACAATGAGCAGTTCTTC	CASSLTSGYNEQFF
TRBV3-1	-	TRBJ1-1	few	TGTGCCAGCAGCCCTTACGGACAGATAAACACTGAAGCTTTCTTT	CASSPYGQINTEAFF
TRBV5-1	-	TRBJ1-4	-	TGCGCCAGCAGCTTGGTAGAGGGGGGTAATGAAAAACTGTTTTTT	CASSLVEGGNEKLFF
TRBV18	TRBD1	TRBJ2-2	-	TGTGCCAGCTCACTACGGACAGGGGGAGACACCGGGGAGCTGTTTTTT	CASSLRTGGDTGELFF
TRBV29-1	-	TRBJ1-2	many	TGCAGCGTTGGAAGTATTAACTATGGCTACACCTTC	CSVGSINYGYTF
TRBV29-1	-	TRBJ2-2	-	TGCAGCGTTGCACAGCCGCAAGGGGAGCTGTTTTTT	CSVAQPQGELFF
TRBV13	TRBD1	TRBJ1-2	-	TGTGCCAGCAGCACCCGGACAGGGGACTATGGCTACACCTTC	CASSTRTGDYGYTF
TRBV5-1	TRBD1	TRBJ2-1	once	TGCGCCAGCAGCGGTGGACAGGGGAAGTACAATGAGCAGTTCTTC	CASSGGQGKYNEQFF
TRBV3-1	TRBD2	TRBJ2-1	-	TGTGCCAGCAGCTCTCTAGCGGGAGGGCTGAATGAGCAGTTCTTC	CASSSLAGGLNEQFF
TRBV5-1	TRBD2	TRBJ2-1	-	TGCGCCAGCAGACCGAAAGCTAGCGGAACCTCCTACAATGAGCAGTTCTTC	CASRPKASGTSYNEQFF
TRBV15	-	TRBJ1-6	many	TGTGCCACCAGCAGAGATGTGAGCACCCTCCACTTT	CATSRDVSTLHF
TRBV5-1	TRBD1	TRBJ2-4	-	TGCGCCAGCAGCTTGTTGCTGGACAGGGGCCACGGAAACATTCAGTACTTC	CASSLLLDRGHGNIQYF
TRBV5-1	TRBD2	TRBJ2-1	many	TGTGCCAGCAGCCTAGGACTAGCGGGAGTCTACAATGAGCAGTTCTTC	CASSLGLAGVYNEQFF
TRBV7-8	TRBD2	TRBJ2-5	-	TGTGCCAGCAGTTGGACTAGCGGGGGGGGTTTAGAGACCCAGTACTTC	CASSWTSGGGLETQYF
TRBV12-3/TRBV12-4	TRBD1	TRBJ2-3	-	TGTGCCAGCAGTTTCCCGCGGACAGGGGGAGTGACAGATACGCAGTATTTT	CASSFPRTGGVTDTQYF
TRBV9	-	TRBJ1-2	-	TGTGCCAGCAGCGTAGGTGACACAGGCTATGGCTACACCTTC	CASSVGDTGYGYTF
TRBV2	-	TRBJ2-1	-	TGTGCCAGCAGTCCTAGCAGATGGTTCAATGAGCAGTTCTTC	CASSPSRWFNEQFF
TRBV18	-	TRBJ2-5	-	TGTGCCAGCTCACGGACTATCGGCCAAGAGACCCAGTACTTC	CASSRTIGQETQYF
TRBV12-3/TRBV12-4	TRBD1	TRBJ2-7	-	TGTGCCAGCAGTGCGACAGGGAAAAGGTACTTC	CASSATGKRYF
TRBV5-1	-	TRBJ2-1	few	TGCGCCAGCAGAGGGGCGGGTAACAATGAGCAGTTCTTC	CASRGAGNNEQFF
TRBV19	TRBD2	TRBJ2-1	-	TGTGCCAGTAGTTGGCCGGGACTAGCTTTCAATGAGCAGTTCTTC	CASSWPGLAFNEQFF
TRBV6-5	TRBD1	TRBJ2-1	-	TGTGCCAGCAGTTCCAGGGACAGGAGCTACAATGAGCAGTTCTTC	CASSSRDRSYNEQFF
TRBV7-9	TRBD1	TRBJ2-7	-	TGTGCCAGCAGCTTCGTTAAGGGACAGGGATCCTACGAGCAGTACTTC	CASSFVKGQGSYEQYF
TRBV7-7	TRBD2	TRBJ2-1	few	TGTGCCAGCAGCATGGCCGGGACTAGCGTCAATGAGCAGTTCTTC	CASSMAGTSVNEQFF
TRBV4-1	TRBD2	TRBJ2-1	-	TGCGCCAGCAGCCTGATGATGGGGGAGGGTTCAAAGAGTGAGCAGTTCTTC	CASSLMMGEGSKSEQFF
TRBV9	-	TRBJ2-1	few	TGTGCCAGCAGCGTAGAAGGGACCCCACTGAATGAGCAGTTCTTC	CASSVEGTPLNEQFF
TRBV12-3/TRBV12-4	TRBD2	TRBJ2-7	-	TGTGCCAGCAGTTTTCTCCGGGAGGGCATAAACGAGCAGTACTTC	CASSFLREGINEQYF
TRBV12-3/TRBV12-4	-	TRBJ2-1	many	TGTGCCACGGACAAGAGTGGGGATGAGCAGTTCTTC	CATDKSGDEQFF
TRBV5-1	-	TRBJ1-1	-	TGCGCCAGCAGCTTGGTTAATGACGGCGGGTCTGAAGCTTTCTTT	CASSLVNDGGSEAFF
TRBV7-3	TRBD2	TRBJ2-3	-	TGTGCCAGCAGCCATACCCCTAGCGGGGCCCGGCCAGATACGCAGTATTTT	CASSHTPSGARPDTQYF
TRBV5-1	-	TRBJ2-5	-	TGCGCCAGCAGTCTGGACCTGTGGGAGGAGACCCAGTACTTC	CASSLDLWEETQYF
TRBV27	-	TRBJ1-1	-	TGTGCCAGCAGTTTACAGGCATACACTGAAGCTTTCTTT	CASSLQAYTEAFF
TRBV7-2	TRBD2	TRBJ2-3	-	TGTGCCAGCAGCATTAGCGGGTGGGGAGCAGATACGCAGTATTTT	CASSISGWGADTQYF
TRBV20-1	-	TRBJ1-1	-	TGCAGTGCTAGGAAAATAAGGCACACTGAAGCTTTCTTT	CSARKIRHTEAFF
TRBV15	-	TRBJ2-7	few	TGTGCCACCAGCAGAGGATCGGGTTACGAGCAGTACTTC	CATSRGSGYEQYF
TRBV6-5	-	TRBJ1-1	few	TGTGCCAGCAGTTACTCGTGGAGTTCGAACACTGAAGCTTTCTTT	CASSYSWSSNTEAFF
TRBV7-2	-	TRBJ2-5	-	TGTGCCAGCAGCTTCCCCATGGACCGCCTCGAAGAGACCCAGTACTTC	CASSFPMDRLEETQYF
TRBV9	-	TRBJ2-3	-	TGTGCCAGCAGCGTAGTCCCAGCAGGGATGGTAGATACGCAGTATTTT	CASSVVPAGMVDTQYF
TRBV7-9	-	TRBJ2-6	many	TGTGCCAGCAGCCCCAACTCTGGGGCCAACGTCCTGACTTTC	CASSPNSGANVLTF
TRBV5-1	-	TRBJ2-2	many	TGCGCCAGCAGCTTGGTTCCAGGGCTGGACACCGGGGAGCTGTTTTTT	CASSLVPGLDTGELFF
TRBV12-3/TRBV12-4	-	TRBJ2-5	few	TGTGCCAGCAGTTTTGTGGGGGCTGGAGGAGAGACCCAGTACTTC	CASSFVGAGGETQYF
TRBV12-3/TRBV12-4	-	TRBJ2-7	many	TGTGCCAGCAGTTTCGGGGCTACCTACGAGCAGTACTTC	CASSFGATYEQYF
TRBV4-1	TRBD2	TRBJ2-5	many	TGCGCCAGCAGCCAAGGCGGACTAGCGGGAGAAGAGACCCAGTACTTC	CASSQGGLAGEETQYF
TRBV7-2	-	TRBJ2-2	many	TGTGCCAGCAGCTTAGGTGGAGCTACCGGGGAGCTGTTTTTT	CASSLGGATGELFF